This T cell receptor (beta chain) comes out of a study of cytomegalovirus exposure and HLA in healthy donors. Concerning this clone itself: Its matching antigen is unknown.

Although they were nominally healthy when sampled, donors likely had unrecorded immune exposures. Germline values: CDR1 SGHDT, CDR2 YYEEEE. CDR3 length: 12 residues. V gave up 4 bases and J gave up 10 bases; unmatched junction bases: 6. PCR amplification relied on 60 Vbeta primers (plus 13 Jbeta primers). Per the study methods: In a later analysis, of some 80 million unique beta chains, around 11 million appeared in at least two donors. Sequencing used immunoSEQ multiplex PCR; TCRdb keeps in-frame clones, though not all of them. Clone size and the V and J calls come from that table; the DNA yielded D and trimming. This table has about 50,000 clones, more than 60% appearing once. Study results and caveats: The authors later linked a missense DCLRE1C variant to TCR beta V- and J-gene trimming. In an earlier analysis, in some 600 donors, most V segments appeared productive either ~90% or ~30% of the time.

The sequence came from a woman in her thirties or forties in good health and CMV-seropositive. Sequencing was performed on PBMCs. J is TRBJ1-2 and V is TRBV5-6; 8 bases fit TRBD1. The CDR3 protein is CASSVGQADYTF. The CDR3 DNA sequence: TGTGCCAGCAGCGTGGGACAGGCGGACTACACCTTC.